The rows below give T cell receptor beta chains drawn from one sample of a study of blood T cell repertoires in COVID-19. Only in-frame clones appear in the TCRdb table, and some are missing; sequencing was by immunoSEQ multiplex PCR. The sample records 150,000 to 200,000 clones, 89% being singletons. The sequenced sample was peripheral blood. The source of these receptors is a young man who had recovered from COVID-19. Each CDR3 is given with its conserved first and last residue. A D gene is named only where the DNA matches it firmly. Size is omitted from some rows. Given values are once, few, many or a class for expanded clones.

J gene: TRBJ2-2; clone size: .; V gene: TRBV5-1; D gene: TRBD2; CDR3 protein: CASSSTSGYTGELFF; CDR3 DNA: TGCGCCAGCAGCTCGACTAGCGGGTACACCGGGGAGCTGTTTTTT
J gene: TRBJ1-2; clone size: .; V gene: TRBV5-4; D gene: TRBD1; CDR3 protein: CASSLPPGGLYGYTF; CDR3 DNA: TGTGCCAGCAGCTTGCCTCCAGGGGGCTTATATGGCTACACCTTC
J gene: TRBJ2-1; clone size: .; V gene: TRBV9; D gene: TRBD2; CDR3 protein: CASSLTLADDYNEQFF; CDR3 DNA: TGTGCCAGCAGCTTAACACTAGCGGACGACTACAATGAGCAGTTCTTC
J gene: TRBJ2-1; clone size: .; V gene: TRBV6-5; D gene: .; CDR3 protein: CASGVGVYNEQFF; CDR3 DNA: TGTGCCAGCGGAGTAGGGGTCTACAATGAGCAGTTCTTC
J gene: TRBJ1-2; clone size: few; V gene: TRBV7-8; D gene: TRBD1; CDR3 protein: CASSLGYGTVNYGYTF; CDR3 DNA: TGTGCCAGCAGCTTAGGATACGGGACAGTTAACTATGGCTACACCTTC
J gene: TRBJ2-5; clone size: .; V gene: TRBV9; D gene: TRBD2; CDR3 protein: CASSVGEGKTQYF; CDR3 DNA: TGTGCCAGCAGCGTAGGGGAGGGGAAGACCCAGTACTTC
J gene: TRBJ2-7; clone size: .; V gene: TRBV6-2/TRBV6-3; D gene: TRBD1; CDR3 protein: CASSYSIQGQSYEQYF; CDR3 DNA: TGTGCCAGCAGTTACTCGATACAGGGGCAGTCCTACGAGCAGTACTTC
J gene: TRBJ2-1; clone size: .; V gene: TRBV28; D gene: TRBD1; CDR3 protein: CASSFLGDSSRNEQFF; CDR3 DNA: TGTGCCAGCAGTTTTTTAGGGGACAGCTCCCGCAATGAGCAGTTCTTC
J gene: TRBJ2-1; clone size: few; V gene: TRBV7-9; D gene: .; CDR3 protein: CASSIQLGTLRGWDEQFF; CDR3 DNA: TGTGCCAGCAGCATACAGCTCGGGACACTAAGGGGTTGGGATGAGCAGTTCTTC
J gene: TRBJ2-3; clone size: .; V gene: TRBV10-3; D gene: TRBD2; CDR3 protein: CAIRGNGGSDTQYF; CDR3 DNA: TGTGCCATCAGGGGGAACGGGGGGTCAGATACGCAGTATTTT
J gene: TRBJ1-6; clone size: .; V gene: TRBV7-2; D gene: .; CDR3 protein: CASGFTDNSPLHF; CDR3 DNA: TGTGCCAGCGGTTTTACGGATAATTCACCCCTCCACTTT
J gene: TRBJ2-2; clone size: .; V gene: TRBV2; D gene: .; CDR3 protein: CASRARVSNTGELFF; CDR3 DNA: TGTGCCAGCAGGGCCAGGGTATCGAACACCGGGGAGCTGTTTTTT
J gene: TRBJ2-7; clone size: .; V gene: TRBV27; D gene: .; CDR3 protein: CASSLSPLSYEQYF; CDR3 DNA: TGTGCCAGCAGTTTGAGTCCCTTATCCTACGAGCAGTACTTC
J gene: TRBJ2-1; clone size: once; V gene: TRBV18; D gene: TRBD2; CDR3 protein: CASSLNSGYYNEQFF; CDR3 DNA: TGTGCCAGCTCACTAAATAGCGGGTATTACAATGAGCAGTTCTTC
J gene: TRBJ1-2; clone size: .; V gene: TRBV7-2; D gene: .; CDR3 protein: CASSLWQGYTF; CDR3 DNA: TGTGCCAGCAGCCTCTGGCAGGGCTACACCTTC
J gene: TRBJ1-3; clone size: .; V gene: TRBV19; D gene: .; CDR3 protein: CASSLFGGYGNTIYF; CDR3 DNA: TGTGCCAGTAGTCTCTTCGGCGGGTATGGAAACACCATATATTTT
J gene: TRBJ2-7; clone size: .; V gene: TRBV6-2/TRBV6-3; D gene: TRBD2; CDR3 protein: CASSYAASGEFSYEQYF; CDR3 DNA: TGTGCCAGCAGTTACGCGGCTAGCGGGGAATTCTCCTACGAGCAGTACTTC
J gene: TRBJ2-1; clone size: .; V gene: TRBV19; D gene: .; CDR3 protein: CASSISGGRGQNNEQFF; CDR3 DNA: TGTGCCAGTAGTATTTCGGGCGGGCGTGGGCAGAACAATGAGCAGTTCTTC
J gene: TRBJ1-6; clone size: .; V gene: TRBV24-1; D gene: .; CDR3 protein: CATSLTAGSPLHF; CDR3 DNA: TGTGCCACCAGTCTTACGGCAGGTTCACCCCTCCACTTT
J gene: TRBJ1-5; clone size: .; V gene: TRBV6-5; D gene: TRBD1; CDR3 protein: CASSLQGSTQPQHF; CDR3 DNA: TGTGCCAGCAGTCTACAGGGGTCTACTCAGCCCCAGCATTTT
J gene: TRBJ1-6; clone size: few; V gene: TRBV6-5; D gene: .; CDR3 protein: CASSAGNSPLHF; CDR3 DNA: TGTGCCAGCTCGGCAGGGAATTCACCCCTCCACTTT
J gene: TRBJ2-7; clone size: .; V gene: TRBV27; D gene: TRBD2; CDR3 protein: CASSLLAGGWEQYF; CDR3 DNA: TGTGCCAGCAGTTTACTAGCGGGAGGATGGGAGCAGTACTTC
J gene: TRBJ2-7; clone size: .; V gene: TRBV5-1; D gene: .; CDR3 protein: CASSFGHEQYF; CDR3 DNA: TGCGCCAGCAGCTTCGGTCACGAGCAGTACTTC
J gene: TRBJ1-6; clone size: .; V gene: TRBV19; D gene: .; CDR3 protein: CASSATDSRNSPLHF; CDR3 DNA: TGTGCCAGTAGCGCGACGGACAGCCGAAATTCACCCCTCCACTTT
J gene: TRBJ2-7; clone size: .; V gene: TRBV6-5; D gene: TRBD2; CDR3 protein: CATRSQPSGRNEQYF; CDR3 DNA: TGTGCCACCAGATCCCAACCTAGCGGGAGAAACGAGCAGTACTTC
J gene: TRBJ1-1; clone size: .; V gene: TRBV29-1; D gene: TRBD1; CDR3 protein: CSIEGGAANAEAFF; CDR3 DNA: TGCAGCATCGAAGGGGGCGCGGCGAATGCTGAAGCTTTCTTT